These 5 T cell receptor beta chains came from one sample sequenced in a study of blood T cell repertoires in COVID-19. Clones were sequenced by immunoSEQ multiplex PCR, and TCRdb holds only the in-frame ones, with some missing. The repertoire includes around 430,000 clones, 80% to 90% of them detected once, and approximately 9.3% sits in the top ten. The source material was PBMCs or T cells enriched from blood (not recorded which). These receptors all come from a woman aged 45 to 65 who had recovered from COVID-19.

This clone was seen a handful of times. The rearrangement joins TRBV18 to TRBJ1-3; weak D call: TRBD1 (5 bases). The germline V gene encodes CDR1 KGHSH and CDR2 LQKENI. The V and J ends lost 3 bases and 0 bases respectively, with 12 bases between them. The CDR3 spans 16 residues. The CDR3 sequence is CASSPGPATSGNTIYF. DNA for the CDR3: TGTGCCAGCTCACCGGGGCCCGCCACCTCTGGAAACACCATATATTTT.

This clone was seen once. The V call is TRBV7-6, the J call TRBJ1-1; TRBD1 agrees at 7 bases. Germline V CDR1 and CDR2: SGHVS, FNYEAQ. Losses at the gene ends were 4 bases for V and 5 bases for J; bases not matched to a gene: 4. There are 13 residues in the CDR3. CDR3 DNA sequence: TGTGCCAGCAGCTACTCCAGGGGGACTGAAGCTTTCTTT. Its protein product is CASSYSRGTEAFF.

The chain carries TRBV7-2 and TRBJ1-6; a weak D match, TRBD1 (5 bases). Germline values: CDR1 SGHTA, CDR2 FQGNSA. V was cut by 5 bases and J by 0 bases, with 20 bases left in between. The CDR3 has 19 amino acids. CDR3 sequence (DNA): TGTGCCAGCAGCCCGGGGGAGAGTATCTTGAGCTCCTATAATTCACCCCTCCACTTT. Translation gives CASSPGESILSSYNSPLHF. The whole variable domain, remainder taken from reference TRBV7-2 and TRBJ1-6, is GAGVSQSPSNKVTEKGKDVELRCDPISGHTALYWYRQSLGQGLEFLIYFQGNSAPDKSGLPSDRFSAERTGGSVSTLTIQRTQQEDSAVYLCASSPGESILSSYNSPLHFGNGTRLTVT.

The table lists this clone with a count of one. V is TRBV10-3 and J is TRBJ1-4; D not certain. V gave up 3 bases and J gave up 7 bases, with 12 bases separating them. The CDR3 length is 14 residues. Germline-derived CDR1 and CDR2 are ENHRY and SYGVKD. The CDR3 protein is CAISDRGNGEKLFF. CDR3 in DNA: TGTGCCATCAGTGATCGGGGAAATGGTGAAAAACTGTTTTTT.

The V gene is TRBV6-5, the J gene TRBJ1-5; D is perhaps TRBD1 (6 bases). Per germline, CDR1 MNHEY and CDR2 SVGAGI. This CDR3 is 14 amino acids long. V was shortened by 5 bases and J by 1 base, with 9 bases between the two germline ends. CDR3 nucleotides: TGTGCCAGCAGTACTGACAGGAGCAATCAGCCCCAGCATTTT. This gives the protein CASSTDRSNQPQHF.